Each of the 26 T cell receptor beta chains below was sequenced from the same sample in a study of blood T cells in healthy people across ages. Primed by a sample-barcoded 5' primer and a J-beta primer mix, a second PCR proceeded for about 6 to 12 cycles. TCRdb redid the calling of the 5' RACE reads with MiXCR, one entry per CDR3 protein. This table holds 500,000 to 600,000 distinct CDR3 sequences, roughly 29% found once. The source material was blood. The receptor source for this set is a woman in her 70s in good health.

This clonotype was seen more than once but under ten times. The chain joins TRBV20-1 to TRBJ2-5, with D possibly matching TRBD2 (5 bases). Judging by the DNA end, TRBJ2-7 fits better; the J call may be wrong. CDR1 and CDR2 (germline): DFQATT, SNEGSKA (reference sequence). The CDR3 loop spans 12 amino acids. CDR3: CSAPLGESEQYF. DNA for the CDR3: TGCAGTGCCCCCCTCGGGGAGAGCGAGCAGTACTTC.

The chain links TRBV6-5 to TRBJ2-7; 12 positions agree with TRBD2. With V trimmed by 0 bases and J by 7 bases, 4 bases remained unmatched. The V gene's germline CDR1 is MNHEY and CDR2 SVGAGI. CDR3 length: 15 residues. The CDR3 loop is CASSYSTSGGWEQYF. The CDR3 nucleotides are TGTGCCAGCAGTTACTCGACTAGCGGGGGCTGGGAGCAGTACTTC.

This clonotype was picked up many times. The V and J genes are TRBV20-1 and TRBJ1-4; the D is unclear. V gave up 6 bases and J gave up 0 bases, with 17 bases separating them. This CDR3 is built from 16 residues. CDR1 and CDR2 from the germline V gene are DFQATT and SNEGSKA (reference sequence). Here the CDR3 DNA reads TGCAGTGCCGGTTCGGGCGGACGAGCAACTAATGAAAAACTGTTTTTT. It specifies CSAGSGGRATNEKLFF.

The chain has TRBV12-3 or TRBV12-4 and TRBJ1-2; D call uncertain. The CDR3 contains 13 residues. V was pared by 4 bases and J by 8 bases, with 14 bases between. The CDR3 region has the DNA TGTGCCAGCAGTTATGTAAAGGAAGGGGGCTACACCTTC. Translating it yields CASSYVKEGGYTF.

The chain is built from TRBV21-1 and TRBJ2-3. TRBV21-1 has pseudogene status. CDR3 length equals 15 residues. The CDR3 protein is CASSRPRFSTDTQYF. The CDR3 DNA is TGTGCCAGCAGCAGGCCAAGATTCAGCACAGATACGCAGTATTTT.

The chain joins TRBV20-1 to TRBJ2-5; D is perhaps TRBD1 or TRBD2 (5 bases each). Trimming pared 6 bases from V and 3 bases from J, leaving 20 bases between. The CDR3 is 15 amino acids. Looked up from germline, CDR1 is DFQATT and CDR2 is SNEGSKA (reference sequence). In nucleotides, the CDR3 is TGCAGTGCCATCAAGACCGGGGCAGGAAAAGAGACCCAGTACTTC. Encoded protein: CSAIKTGAGKETQYF.

The chain uses TRBV7-9 and TRBJ2-5; D remains unclear. Germline CDR1 and CDR2: SEHNR and FQNEAQ (reference sequence). The CDR3 has 13 residues. V gave up 1 base and J gave up 0 bases, with 3 bases separating them. The CDR3 DNA reads as TGTGCCAGCAGCTTAGAGAACCAAGAGACCCAGTACTTC. This encodes CASSLENQETQYF.

This rearrangement joins TRBV5-4 to TRBJ2-1, with 7 bases that match TRBD2. CDR3 length: 15 residues. V was pared by 3 bases and J by 1 base, with 4 bases of the junction left unmatched. The germline V gene encodes CDR1 SGHNT and CDR2 YYREEE (reference sequence). CDR3 amino acids: CASSSLAGSYNEQFF. For the CDR3, the DNA is TGTGCCAGCAGCTCTTTAGCGGGTTCCTACAATGAGCAGTTCTTC.

The chain is built from TRBV20-1 and TRBJ2-7; D call uncertain. Germline V lookup: CDR1 DFQATT, CDR2 SNEGSKA (reference sequence). This CDR3 contains 11 residues. V lost 2 bases to trimming and J lost 0 bases, with 2 bases between them. The CDR3 loop is CSARPSYEQYF. Here the CDR3 DNA reads TGCAGTGCTAGACCCTCCTACGAGCAGTACTTC.

This rearrangement joins TRBV7-3 to TRBJ2-1; 8 bases are a match to TRBD2. This CDR3 is built from 16 residues. Germline V gene data show CDR1 as SGHTA and CDR2 as FQGTGA. V shed 1 base and J 5 bases; nucleotides not matched to a gene: 7. The CDR3 loop reads CASSLNGGALNNEQFF. In DNA, the CDR3 is TGTGCCAGCAGCTTAAACGGGGGGGCCCTTAACAATGAGCAGTTCTTC.

The gene calls are TRBV5-1 and TRBJ2-2; 9 bases align to TRBD1. Trimming at V came to 4 bases and at J to 5 bases, leaving 6 bases not matched to a gene. The CDR3 is 15 amino acids. Germline V gene data show CDR1 as SGHRS and CDR2 as YFSETQ. CDR3 protein: CASSLGQGKTGELFF. CDR3 nucleotide sequence: TGCGCCAGCAGCCTGGGACAGGGTAAAACCGGGGAGCTGTTTTTT.

The sample holds a few counts of this clonotype. The V gene is TRBV29-1, the J gene TRBJ2-1; D possibly corresponds to TRBD1 (6 bases). Germline lookup yields CDR1 SQVTM and CDR2 ANQGSEA. This CDR3 has 14 residues. V lost 6 bases, J lost 1 base, and 13 bases lay in between. The CDR3 is CSVEWTESYNEQFF. The CDR3 DNA follows: TGCAGCGTGGAGTGGACAGAGTCCTACAATGAGCAGTTCTTC.

Comment on this clonotype: Likely a read error: the CDR3 ends without its conserved phenylalanine or tryptophan. No DNA is shown, since the ends of the CDR3 on it are uncertain; the CDR3 is the one TCRdb lists. This chain links TRBV6-5 with TRBJ1-6; TRBD1 reflects the table's D call only, with no check against the DNA. The CDR3 is 12 amino acids long, termini counted. CDR1 is MNHEY, CDR2 SVGAGI, per germline. This CDR3 reads CASSYAGQYLLL.

The chain joins TRBV12-3 or TRBV12-4 to TRBJ2-5; possibly TRBD1 or TRBD2 for D (6 bases each). The DNA end is a closer match to TRBJ2-7, so the J assignment may be wrong. There are 14 residues in the CDR3. In DNA form, the CDR3 reads TGTGCCAGCAGTTTACAAGGGGGGAACTACGAGCAGTACTTC. As protein: CASSLQGGNYEQYF.

This clonotype was seen a few times. The chain links TRBV7-2 to TRBJ2-4, with 10 bases that match TRBD2. Trimming cost V 1 base and J 0 bases; bases outside gene matches: 9. The CDR3 covers 19 residues. Per germline, CDR1 SGHTA and CDR2 FQGNSA. The CDR3 reads CASSLEGSASGGAKNIQYF. CDR3 DNA: TGTGCCAGCAGCTTAGAGGGCTCCGCTAGCGGGGGAGCCAAAAACATTCAGTACTTC.

The CDR3 DNA sequence: TGCAGTGCTAGTCGCGAAAACACCATATATTTT. Translated: CSASRENTIYF. J is TRBJ1-3 and V is TRBV20-1; D not certain. Trimming shortened V by 3 bases and J by 6 bases, and 6 bases separated the two germline ends. This CDR3 contains 11 residues. Per germline, CDR1 DFQATT and CDR2 SNEGSKA (reference sequence).

The chain is built from TRBV20-1 and TRBJ1-2; D not resolved. V gave up 3 bases and J gave up 4 bases, with 9 bases separating them. This CDR3 is built from 12 residues. Germline V lookup: CDR1 DFQATT, CDR2 SNEGSKA (reference sequence). For the CDR3, the DNA is TGCAGTGCTAGTGACACCACCTATGGCTACACCTTC. Protein product: CSASDTTYGYTF.

The chain couples TRBV10-3 to TRBJ1-1, with D hard to call. V lost 0 bases and J lost 10, with 9 bases in between. The CDR3 has 12 amino acids. Looked up from germline, CDR1 is ENHRY and CDR2 is SYGVKD. The CDR3 loop is CAISESIEGAFF. The CDR3 DNA reads TGTGCCATCAGTGAGTCGATTGAGGGAGCTTTCTTT.

The sample holds a few counts of this clonotype. The chain links TRBV5-4 to TRBJ2-5; perhaps TRBD1 as D (6 bases). The assigned J gene may be wrong: the sequence end matches TRBJ2-7 better. The germline CDR1 and CDR2 sequences are SGHNT and YYREEE (reference sequence). There are 15 residues in the CDR3. This chain's CDR3 is CASSSKLGGSYEQYF. The DNA for the CDR3 is TGTGCCAGCAGCTCCAAACTAGGGGGCTCCTACGAGCAGTACTTC.

The rearrangement links TRBV5-1 to TRBJ2-1; D is possibly TRBD1 (5 bases). V was trimmed by 4 bases and J by 5 bases, leaving 7 bases between them. The germline CDR1 and CDR2 sequences are SGHRS and YFSETQ. The CDR3 length is 12 residues. CDR3 amino acids: CASSTTDNEQFF. The CDR3 DNA sequence: TGCGCCAGCAGCACGACAGACAATGAGCAGTTCTTC. The entire variable domain, with the rest obtained from reference TRBV5-1 and TRBJ2-1, is as follows: KAGVTQTPRYLIKTRGQQVTLSCSPISGHRSVSWYQQTPGQGLQFLFEYFSETQRNKGNFPGRFSGRQFSNSRSEMNVSTLELGDSALYLCASSTTDNEQFFGPGTRLTVL.

This rearrangement joins TRBV20-1 to TRBJ2-2; 11 bases are a match to TRBD1. V was clipped by 4 bases and J by 5 bases; unmatched bases: 9. CDR1 is DFQATT and CDR2 is SNEGSKA in the germline V gene (reference sequence). The CDR3 contains 16 residues. The CDR3 reads CSAMDRGLRRTGELFF. In DNA, the CDR3 is TGCAGTGCTATGGACAGGGGGCTTAGACGGACCGGGGAGCTGTTTTTT.

Here the CDR3 reads CASSPPGLAGKNIQYF. The CDR3 bases are TGTGCCAGCTCACCACCGGGACTAGCGGGTAAAAACATTCAGTACTTC. The chain joins TRBV18 to TRBJ2-4; 12 bases match TRBD2. Germline CDR1 is KGHSH and CDR2 is LQKENI. Trimming at V came to 0 bases and at J to 4 bases, leaving 1 base not matched to a gene. There are 16 residues in the CDR3.

This clonotype showed up just a few times. The junction differs from germline at one of its ends, possibly a read error. The chain employs TRBV12-3 or TRBV12-4 and TRBJ2-3; no clear D. The CDR3 covers 16 residues. CDR3 sequence (DNA): TGTGCCAGCAGCCCTAGGTCCCACTCCGGTGGGAATACTCAGTATTTT. This translates into CASSPRSHSGGNTQYF.

This clonotype was observed a few times. CDR3 sequence reads: CASSSTGHNEKLFF. The CDR3 coding sequence is TGTGCCAGCAGTTCGACAGGGCATAATGAAAAACTGTTTTTT. The chain recombines TRBV6-5 with TRBJ1-4; 7 bases match TRBD1. The CDR3 extends over 14 amino acids. V dropped 4 bases and J dropped 4; count of bases not matched to a gene: 3. CDR1 is MNHEY and CDR2 is SVGAGI in the germline V gene.

As for this clonotype: Relative to the germline gene, one junction end is altered; a read error may explain this. The V gene is TRBV11-2, the J gene TRBJ1-2; 10 nucleotides agree with TRBD1. Germline V gene sequence: CDR1 SGHAT, CDR2 FQNNGV. CDR3 length equals 14 residues. CDR3 coding DNA: TGTGCCGGCAGTATGACAGGGGGCCGTGTTGGCTACACCTTC. Translating gives CAGSMTGGRVGYTF.

There are many counts of this clonotype. The V call is TRBV29-1, the J call TRBJ2-7, with D tentatively TRBD1 (6 bases). This CDR3 is 14 amino acids long. Trimming removed 7 bases from V and 7 bases from J, with 23 bases in between. Germline CDR1 reads SQVTM; CDR2 reads ANQGSEA. The CDR3 here is CSAGPRDTSLEQYF. The CDR3 DNA reads as TGCAGCGCCGGACCACGGGACACCTCCCTGGAGCAGTACTTC.